This TCR beta chain is drawn from a study of shared clonotypes between healthy human individuals. V trimming: 9 bases; J trimming: 5 bases; junction bases outside the gene matches: 10. Germline V lookup: CDR1 SNHLY, CDR2 FYNNEI. This CDR3 region has 15 residues. Terminally differentiated effector memory CD45RA+ cells were excluded from the naive CD8 cells, which were CD45RO-negative and positively selected for CCR7. Generated by immunoSEQ multiplex PCR, the TCRdb table keeps only in-frame clones and is missing some. The data contain roughly 2.1 million clones, 90% to 95% of them seen just once; the ten biggest clones take up more than 1.5%.

This sequence joins TRBV2 and TRBJ2-2, with 9 bases lining up with TRBD1. The sequenced material came from naive CD8+ T cells from PBMCs. This receptor was obtained from a man between 18 and 35 years old in good health. Some clones in this sample may be carry-over from other donors' samples. The CDR3 reads CARTPGQGETGELFF. CDR3 sequence (DNA): TGTGCCAGAACACCGGGACAGGGAGAAACCGGGGAGCTGTTTTTT. The variable domain in full, with the rest retrieved from reference TRBV2 and TRBJ2-2, is EPEVTQTPSHQVTQMGQEVILRCVPISNHLYFYWYRQILGQKVEFLVSFYNNEISEKSEIFDDQFSVERPDGSNFTLKIRSTKLEDSAMYFCARTPGQGETGELFFGEGSRLTVL.